This T cell receptor beta chain was sequenced during a study of shared clonotypes between healthy human individuals. Study findings and constraints: Non-shared clonotypes showed lower generation probabilities than clonotypes common to all four donors.

TCRdb keeps only in-frame clones here, not all; method: immunoSEQ multiplex PCR. The table lists some 790,000 clones, roughly two thirds of them singletons, with approximately 1.7% in the top ten. Regarding this clone: Its specificity is unknown.

V was clipped by 2 bases and J by 1 base, with 5 bases between them. CDR1 is SNHLY and CDR2 is FYNNEI in the germline V gene. The CDR3 covers 13 residues. The sequence derives from a woman in her 30s in good health. The chain carries TRBV2 and TRBJ1-1; no definite D call. The sequenced sample was memory CD4+ T cells sorted from blood. Described subset: CD45RA-negative fraction. The CDR3: CASSEWRNTEAFF. CDR3 nucleotide sequence: TGTGCCAGCAGTGAATGGCGGAACACTGAAGCTTTCTTT. The whole variable domain, remainder taken from reference TRBV2 and TRBJ1-1, is EPEVTQTPSHQVTQMGQEVILRCVPISNHLYFYWYRQILGQKVEFLVSFYNNEISEKSEIFDDQFSVERPDGSNFTLKIRSTKLEDSAMYFCASSEWRNTEAFFGQGTRLTVV.